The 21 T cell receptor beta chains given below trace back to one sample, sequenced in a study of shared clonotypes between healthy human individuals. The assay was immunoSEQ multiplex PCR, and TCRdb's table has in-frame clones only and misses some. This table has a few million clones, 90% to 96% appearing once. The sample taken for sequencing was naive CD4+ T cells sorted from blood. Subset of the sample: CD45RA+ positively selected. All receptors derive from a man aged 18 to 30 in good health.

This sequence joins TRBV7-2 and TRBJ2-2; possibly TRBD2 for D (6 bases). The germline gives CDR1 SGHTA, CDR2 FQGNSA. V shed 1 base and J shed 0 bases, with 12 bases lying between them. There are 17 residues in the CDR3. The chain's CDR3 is CASSLDHGSSNTGELFF. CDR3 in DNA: TGTGCCAGCAGCTTAGATCACGGGAGCTCGAACACCGGGGAGCTGTTTTTT.

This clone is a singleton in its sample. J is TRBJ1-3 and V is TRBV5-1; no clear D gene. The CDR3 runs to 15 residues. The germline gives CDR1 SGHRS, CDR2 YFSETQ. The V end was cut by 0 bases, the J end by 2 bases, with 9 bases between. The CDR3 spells CASSLGTLTGNTIYF. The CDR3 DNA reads TGCGCCAGCAGCTTGGGTACTCTTACTGGAAACACCATATATTTT. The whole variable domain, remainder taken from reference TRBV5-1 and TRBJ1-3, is KAGVTQTPRYLIKTRGQQVTLSCSPISGHRSVSWYQQTPGQGLQFLFEYFSETQRNKGNFPGRFSGRQFSNSRSEMNVSTLELGDSALYLCASSLGTLTGNTIYFGEGSWLTVV.

The chain's CDR3 is CASSYLEAYGYTF. The CDR3 DNA is TGTGCCAGCAGTTATTTAGAGGCTTATGGCTACACCTTC. The chain uses TRBV6-5 and TRBJ1-2; no definite D call. V was trimmed by 3 bases and J by 5 bases, leaving 10 bases between them. CDR3 length equals 13 residues. Germline V gene data show CDR1 as MNHEY and CDR2 as SVGAGI.

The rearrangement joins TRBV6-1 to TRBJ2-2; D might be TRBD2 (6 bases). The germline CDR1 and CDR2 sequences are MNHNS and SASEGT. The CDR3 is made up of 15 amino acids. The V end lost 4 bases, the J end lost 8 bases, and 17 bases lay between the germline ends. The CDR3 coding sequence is TGTGCCAGCAGTGTAACGGGAGCAACGGGGGGGGAGCTGTTTTTT. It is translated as CASSVTGATGGELFF.

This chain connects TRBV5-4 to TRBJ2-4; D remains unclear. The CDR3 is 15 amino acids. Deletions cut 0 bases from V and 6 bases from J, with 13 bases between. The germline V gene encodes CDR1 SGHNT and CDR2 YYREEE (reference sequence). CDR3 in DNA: TGTGCCAGCAGCTTGGGAGGAGCCTCGGGAAACATTCAGTACTTC. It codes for CASSLGGASGNIQYF.

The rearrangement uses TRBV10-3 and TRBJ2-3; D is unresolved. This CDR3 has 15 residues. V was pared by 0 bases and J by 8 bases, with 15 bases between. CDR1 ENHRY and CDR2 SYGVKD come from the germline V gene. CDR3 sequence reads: CAISESAGLRSTQYF. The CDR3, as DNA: TGTGCCATCAGTGAGTCGGCCGGGTTAAGGAGTACGCAGTATTTT.

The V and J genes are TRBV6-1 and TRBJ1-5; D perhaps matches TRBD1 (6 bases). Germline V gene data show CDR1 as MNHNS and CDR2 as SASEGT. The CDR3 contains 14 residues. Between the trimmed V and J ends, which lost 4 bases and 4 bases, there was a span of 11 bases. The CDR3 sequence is CASSGDNFNQPQHF. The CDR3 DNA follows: TGTGCCAGCAGTGGGGACAATTTTAATCAGCCCCAGCATTTT.

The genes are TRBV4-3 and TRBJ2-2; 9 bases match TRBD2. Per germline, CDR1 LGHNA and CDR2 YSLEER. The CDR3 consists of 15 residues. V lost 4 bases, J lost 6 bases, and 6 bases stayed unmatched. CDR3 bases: TGCGCCAGCAGCCCAAGCGGGAGGTGGCCCGGGGAGCTGTTTTTT. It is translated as CASSPSGRWPGELFF.

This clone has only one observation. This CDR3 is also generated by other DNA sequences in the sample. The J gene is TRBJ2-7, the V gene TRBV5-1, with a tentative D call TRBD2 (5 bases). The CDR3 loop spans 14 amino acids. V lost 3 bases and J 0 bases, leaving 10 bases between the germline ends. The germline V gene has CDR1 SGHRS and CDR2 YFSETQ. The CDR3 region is CASSSVGSSYEQYF. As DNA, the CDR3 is TGCGCCAGCAGCTCGGTAGGGAGCTCCTACGAGCAGTACTTC.

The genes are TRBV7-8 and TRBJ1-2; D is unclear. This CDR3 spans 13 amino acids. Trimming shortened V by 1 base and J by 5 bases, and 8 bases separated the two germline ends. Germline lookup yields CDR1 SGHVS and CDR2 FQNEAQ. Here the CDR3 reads CASSLGEVYGYTF. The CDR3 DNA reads TGTGCCAGCAGCTTAGGGGAGGTATATGGCTACACCTTC.

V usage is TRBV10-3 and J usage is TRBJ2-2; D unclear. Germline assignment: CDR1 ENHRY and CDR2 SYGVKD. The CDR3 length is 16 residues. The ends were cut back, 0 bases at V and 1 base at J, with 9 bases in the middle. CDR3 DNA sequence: TGTGCCATCAGTGAGTCGGTTAGCCTGAACACCGGGGAGCTGTTTTTT. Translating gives CAISESVSLNTGELFF.

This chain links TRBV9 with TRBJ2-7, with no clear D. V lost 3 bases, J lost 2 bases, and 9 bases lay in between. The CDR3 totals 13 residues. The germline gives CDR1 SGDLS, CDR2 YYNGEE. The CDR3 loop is CASSGPFAYEQYF. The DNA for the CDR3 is TGTGCCAGCAGCGGACCGTTCGCCTACGAGCAGTACTTC.

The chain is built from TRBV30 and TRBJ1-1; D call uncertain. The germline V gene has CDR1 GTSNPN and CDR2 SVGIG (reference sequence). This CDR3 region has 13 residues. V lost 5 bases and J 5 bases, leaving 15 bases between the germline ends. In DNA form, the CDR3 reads TGTGCCTGGGGCGACATCTCTCGGACTGAAGCTTTCTTT. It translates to CAWGDISRTEAFF.

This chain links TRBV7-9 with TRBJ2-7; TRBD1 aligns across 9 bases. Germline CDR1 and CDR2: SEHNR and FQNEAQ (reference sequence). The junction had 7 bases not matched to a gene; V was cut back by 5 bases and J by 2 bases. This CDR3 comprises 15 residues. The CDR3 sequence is CASSPPGQGAYEQYF. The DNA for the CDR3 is TGTGCCAGCAGCCCGCCGGGACAGGGCGCCTACGAGCAGTACTTC.

The CDR3 spells CASSVAWTGNTGELFF. CDR3 in DNA: TGTGCCAGCAGCGTAGCGTGGACGGGGAACACCGGGGAGCTGTTTTTT. The chain uses TRBV9 and TRBJ2-2; D ambiguous. CDR1 is SGDLS and CDR2 is YYNGEE in the germline V gene. The CDR3 length is 16 residues. Deletions cut 0 bases from V and 1 base from J, with 10 bases between. The full variable domain, in which reference TRBV9 and TRBJ2-2 provide the parts outside the CDR3, is DSGVTQTPKHLITATGQRVTLRCSPRSGDLSVYWYQQSLDQGLQFLIQYYNGEERAKGNILERFSAQQFPDLHSELNLSSLELGDSALYFCASSVAWTGNTGELFFGEGSRLTVL.

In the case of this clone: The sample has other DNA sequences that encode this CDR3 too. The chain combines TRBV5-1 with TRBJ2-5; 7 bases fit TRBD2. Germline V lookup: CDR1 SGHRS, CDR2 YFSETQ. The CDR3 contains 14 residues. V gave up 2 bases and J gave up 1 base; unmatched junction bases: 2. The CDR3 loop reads CASSLGRGQETQYF. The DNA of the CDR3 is TGCGCCAGCAGCTTAGGGAGGGGCCAAGAGACCCAGTACTTC.

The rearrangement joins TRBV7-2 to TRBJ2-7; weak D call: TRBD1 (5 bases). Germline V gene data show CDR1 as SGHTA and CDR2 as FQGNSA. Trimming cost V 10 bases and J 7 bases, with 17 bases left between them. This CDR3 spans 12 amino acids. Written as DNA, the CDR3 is TGTGCCACCAGGCTAGGGGCGTTTGAGCAGTACTTC. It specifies CATRLGAFEQYF.

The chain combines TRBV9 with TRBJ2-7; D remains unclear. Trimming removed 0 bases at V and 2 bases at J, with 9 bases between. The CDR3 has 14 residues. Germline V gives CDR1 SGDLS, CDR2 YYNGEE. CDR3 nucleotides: TGTGCCAGCAGCGTAGGCTTCTCGGCCTACGAGCAGTACTTC. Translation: CASSVGFSAYEQYF. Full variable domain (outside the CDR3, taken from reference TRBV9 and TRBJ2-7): DSGVTQTPKHLITATGQRVTLRCSPRSGDLSVYWYQQSLDQGLQFLIQYYNGEERAKGNILERFSAQQFPDLHSELNLSSLELGDSALYFCASSVGFSAYEQYFGPGTRLTVT.

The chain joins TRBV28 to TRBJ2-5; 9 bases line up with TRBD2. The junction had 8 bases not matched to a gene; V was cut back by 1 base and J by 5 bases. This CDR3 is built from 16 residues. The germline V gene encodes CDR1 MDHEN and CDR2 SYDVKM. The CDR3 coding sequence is TGTGCCAGCAGTTTATTCCCAGCGGGGGGAGGTGAGACCCAGTACTTC. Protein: CASSLFPAGGGETQYF. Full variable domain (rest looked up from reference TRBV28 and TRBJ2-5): DVKVTQSSRYLVKRTGEKVFLECVQDMDHENMFWYRQDPGLGLRLIYFSYDVKMKEKGDIPEGYSVSREKKERFSLILESASTNQTSMYLCASSLFPAGGGETQYFGPGTRLLVL.

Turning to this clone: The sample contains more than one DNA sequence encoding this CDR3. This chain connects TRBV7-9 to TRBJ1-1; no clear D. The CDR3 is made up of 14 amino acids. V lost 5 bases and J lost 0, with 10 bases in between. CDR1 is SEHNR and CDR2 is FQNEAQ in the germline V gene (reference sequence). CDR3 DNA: TGTGCCAGCAGCCCCCAAGGACTGAACACTGAAGCTTTCTTT. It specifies CASSPQGLNTEAFF.

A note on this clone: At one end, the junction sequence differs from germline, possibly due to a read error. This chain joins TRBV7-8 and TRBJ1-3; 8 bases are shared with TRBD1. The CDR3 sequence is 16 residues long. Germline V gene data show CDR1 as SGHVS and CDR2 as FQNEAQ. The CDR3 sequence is CASSLALSSGGDREHF. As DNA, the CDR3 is TGTGCCAGCAGCTTAGCGCTGAGTTCAGGGGGCGACAGGGAGCATTTT.